The sequence of this TCR beta chain was determined in a study of T cell responses to AZD1222 COVID-19 vaccine. Study observations and caveats: Across the whole spike, CD4 TCRs peaked at regions 160-218 and 743-854. Clonal diversity was possibly underestimated, and white British individuals and females predominated among donors. As reported, nearly half of all spike-specific TCRs target variant regions that are unmutated.

Generated by immunoSEQ multiplex PCR, the TCRdb table keeps only in-frame clones and is missing some. Among over 110,000 clones listed, 92% were seen once. In regard to this clone: The antigen remains undetermined.

Germline V gene lookup returns CDR1 MDHEN and CDR2 SYDVKM. V shed 6 bases and J shed 2 bases, with 19 bases lying between them. The CDR3 has 16 amino acids. Sequenced here: peripheral blood, sampled 28 days after the second AZD1222 dose. V is TRBV28 and J is TRBJ1-2; D not resolved. The clonotype was recovered from an adult who received the AZD1222 COVID-19 vaccine. This chain's CDR3 is CASSRPWQTQNYGYTF. CDR3 bases: TGTGCCAGCAGCCGGCCGTGGCAGACCCAAAACTATGGCTACACCTTC.